Here is one T cell receptor beta chain with its context. The target antigen is unknown. Cells classed as naive CD8+ T cells were CD45RO-CCR7+CD27+CD95-. This sample was taken from a study of CXCR3-negative and CXCR3-positive naive CD8 T cells. Study-wide context: Per-library TRB read counts averaged about 1.5 +/- 0.3 million, adding up to 120 million to 150 million in total. Notes on the study in general: Both naive subsets, CXCR3-negative and CXCR3-positive, displayed similar TRBV-TRBJ usage, unlike memory cells. Naive cells positive for CXCR3 carried more hydrophobic TRB CDR3s than CXCR3-negative ones.

UMI labels and 5' RACE were used to prepare the TRB cDNA libraries. TCRdb reprocessed the 5' RACE reads, keeping one entry per CDR3 protein, no DNA. Its table records 95,000 to 100,000 distinct CDR3 sequences. Germline lookup yields CDR1 LGHNA and CDR2 YSLEER. The CDR3 extends over 15 amino acids. The genes are TRBV4-3 and TRBJ1-5. The source material was naive CXCR3+ CD8+ T cells from blood. As for subset: CD45RO-CCR7+CD27+CD95- naive CD8+ T cells expressing CXCR3 (TNR3+). The clonotype comes from a human donor in good health. Some clones in this sample may be carry-over from other donors' samples. CDR3: CASSQDRNRDQPQHF.